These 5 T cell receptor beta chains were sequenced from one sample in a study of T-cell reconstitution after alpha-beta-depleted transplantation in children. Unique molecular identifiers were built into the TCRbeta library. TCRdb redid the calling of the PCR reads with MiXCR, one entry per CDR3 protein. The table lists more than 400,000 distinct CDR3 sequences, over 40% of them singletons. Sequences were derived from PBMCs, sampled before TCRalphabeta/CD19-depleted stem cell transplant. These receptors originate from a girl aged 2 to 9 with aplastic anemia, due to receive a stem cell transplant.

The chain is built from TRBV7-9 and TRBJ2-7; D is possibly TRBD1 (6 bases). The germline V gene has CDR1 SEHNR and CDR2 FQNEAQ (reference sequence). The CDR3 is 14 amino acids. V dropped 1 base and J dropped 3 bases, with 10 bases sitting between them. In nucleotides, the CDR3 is TGTGCCAGCAGCTTAGAATCACAGGGCTACGAGCAGTACTTC. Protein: CASSLESQGYEQYF. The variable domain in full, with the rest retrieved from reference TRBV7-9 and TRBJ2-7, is DTGVSQNPRHKITKRGQNVTFRCDPISEHNRLYWYRQTLGQGPEFLTYFQNEAQLEKSRLLSDRFSAERPKGSFSTLEIQRTEQGDSAMYLCASSLESQGYEQYFGPGTRLTVT.

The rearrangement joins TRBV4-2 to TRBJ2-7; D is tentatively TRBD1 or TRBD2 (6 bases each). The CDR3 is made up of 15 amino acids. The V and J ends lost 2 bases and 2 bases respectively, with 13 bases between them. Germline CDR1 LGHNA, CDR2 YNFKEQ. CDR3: CASSQQGGRPYEQYF. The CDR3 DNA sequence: TGTGCCAGCAGCCAACAAGGGGGGAGGCCCTACGAGCAGTACTTC.

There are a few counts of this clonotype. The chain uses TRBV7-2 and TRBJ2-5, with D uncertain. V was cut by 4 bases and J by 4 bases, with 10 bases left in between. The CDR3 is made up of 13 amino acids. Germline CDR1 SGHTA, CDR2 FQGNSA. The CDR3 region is CASSSAGLETQYF. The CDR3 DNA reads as TGTGCCAGCAGCTCCGCAGGCCTAGAGACCCAGTACTTC.

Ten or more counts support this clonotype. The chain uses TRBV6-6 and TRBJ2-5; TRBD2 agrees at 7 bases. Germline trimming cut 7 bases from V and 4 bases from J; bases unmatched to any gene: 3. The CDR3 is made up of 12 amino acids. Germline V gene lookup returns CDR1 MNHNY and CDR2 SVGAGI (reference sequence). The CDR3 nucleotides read TGTGCCAGCAAAGGCGGGGGAGAGACCCAGTACTTC. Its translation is CASKGGGETQYF.

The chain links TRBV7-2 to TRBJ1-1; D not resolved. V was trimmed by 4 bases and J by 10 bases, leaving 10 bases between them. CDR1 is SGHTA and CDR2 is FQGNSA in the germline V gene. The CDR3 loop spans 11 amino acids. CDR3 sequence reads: CASSSFVGAFF. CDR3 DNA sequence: TGTGCCAGCAGCTCATTTGTTGGAGCTTTCTTT.